These T cell receptor beta chains were read from a single sample in a study of shared clonotypes between healthy human individuals. Using immunoSEQ multiplex PCR, the repertoire was profiled, and TCRdb retains in-frame clones only, with some absent. This table has 1.6 million or so clones, roughly 95% appearing once. Sequenced material: naive CD4+ T cells sorted from blood. The receptors were sampled from a man aged 25 to 45 in good health. Both conserved end residues are part of each CDR3. The D gene is left open where the match is weak. Some rows have no size entry. The others give once, few or many, or a class for an expanded clone.

j_gene | abundance | d_gene | v_gene | CDR3nt | CDR3aa
TRBJ2-1 | NA | TRBD2 | TRBV5-1 | TGCGCCAGCAGCTTGGATTCCCGGACTAGTGCGACGGGGAATGAGCAGTTCTTC | CASSLDSRTSATGNEQFF
TRBJ2-1 | NA | NA | TRBV2 | TGTGCCAGCAACGAAGGCGGTTACTCGGAAAATGAGCAGTTCTTC | CASNEGGYSENEQFF
TRBJ2-3 | NA | NA | TRBV20-1 | TGCAGTGAGCCAGGGTTAGATACGCAGTATTTT | CSEPGLDTQYF
TRBJ1-5 | NA | NA | TRBV21-1 | TGTGCCAGCAGCAAGACCGGGACAGGGAGCGGCAATCAGCCCCAGCATTTT | CASSKTGTGSGNQPQHF
TRBJ2-6 | NA | TRBD1 | TRBV5-1 | TGCGCCAGCAGCGAAGGACAGGGGAACTCTGGGGCCAACGTCCTGACTTTC | CASSEGQGNSGANVLTF
TRBJ1-1 | NA | NA | TRBV7-6 | TGTGCCAGCAGCTTAGGGAGCACTGAAGCTTTCTTT | CASSLGSTEAFF
TRBJ2-1 | NA | NA | TRBV27 | TGTGCCAGCAGTTCAGGTAATGAGCAGTTCTTC | CASSSGNEQFF
TRBJ2-1 | NA | NA | TRBV2 | TGTGCCAGCAGTTTATACAATGAGCAGTTCTTC | CASSLYNEQFF
TRBJ2-1 | NA | TRBD2 | TRBV7-9 | TGTGCCAGCAGCACTCTGACTAGCGCGGTTTACAATGAGCAGTTCTTC | CASSTLTSAVYNEQFF
TRBJ1-1 | NA | NA | TRBV18 | TGTGCCAGCTCACCAAGCGTTACTGAAGCTTTCTTT | CASSPSVTEAFF
TRBJ2-3 | NA | NA | TRBV20-1 | TGCAGTGCTGGCCGCCCAGATACGCAGTATTTT | CSAGRPDTQYF
TRBJ1-1 | NA | NA | TRBV29-1 | TGCAGCGTTTATGGGAACACTGAAGCTTTCTTT | CSVYGNTEAFF
TRBJ2-3 | once | TRBD2 | TRBV5-4 | TGTGCCAGCAGCTTGGGGTATAGCGGGAGCACAGATACGCAGTATTTT | CASSLGYSGSTDTQYF
TRBJ1-4 | NA | TRBD1 | TRBV5-1 | TGCGCCAGCAGCTTGGGGACAGGGATAGATGAAAAACTGTTTTTT | CASSLGTGIDEKLFF
TRBJ1-1 | NA | NA | TRBV11-2 | TGTGCCAGCTCCGGGACTGAAGCTTTCTTT | CASSGTEAFF
TRBJ2-1 | NA | NA | TRBV4-1 | TGCGCCAGCAGCCAGGCCAATGAGCAGTTCTTC | CASSQANEQFF
TRBJ2-3 | NA | NA | TRBV5-1 | TGCGCCAGCAGCTTTCCGGAGGCGCACACAGATACGCAGTATTTT | CASSFPEAHTDTQYF
TRBJ2-7 | once | NA | TRBV7-8 | TGTGCCAGCAGCTTAGACGTGACACCGACCTACGAGCAGTACTTC | CASSLDVTPTYEQYF
TRBJ1-1 | NA | NA | TRBV4-1 | TGCGCCAGCAGCCAACCCCGGGAGAACACTGAAGCTTTCTTT | CASSQPRENTEAFF
TRBJ1-1 | NA | NA | TRBV5-4 | TGTGCCAGCAGCTACAACCCGGTGAACACTGAAGCTTTCTTT | CASSYNPVNTEAFF
TRBJ2-2 | NA | NA | TRBV19 | TGTGCCAGTGGTTACACCGGGGAGCTGTTTTTT | CASGYTGELFF
TRBJ2-3 | NA | NA | TRBV5-1 | TGCGCCAGCAGCTTGGTAGGCCAGGGCCTCTCAGATACGCAGTATTTT | CASSLVGQGLSDTQYF
TRBJ1-5 | NA | NA | TRBV6-6 | TGTGCCAGCAGTTACTCGAGAGGGGCAGGTCAGCCCCAGCATTTT | CASSYSRGAGQPQHF
TRBJ2-7 | NA | TRBD1 | TRBV18 | TGTGCCAGCTCATCTCGGACAGGCTATAACGAGCAGTACTTC | CASSSRTGYNEQYF
TRBJ2-5 | NA | NA | TRBV10-3 | TGTGCCATCAGTGAGTACTGGGAGACCCAGTACTTC | CAISEYWETQYF
TRBJ2-2 | NA | NA | TRBV11-2 | TGTGCCAGCAGCCCAAGGGCTGGAACGAACACCGGGGAGCTGTTTTTT | CASSPRAGTNTGELFF
TRBJ2-7 | NA | TRBD2 | TRBV5-4 | TGTGCCAGCAGCATAGGGACTAGCGGGGACTACGAGCAGTACTTC | CASSIGTSGDYEQYF
TRBJ1-4 | NA | NA | TRBV7-2 | TGTGCCAGCAGCTTAATTGGGCATCGAAATGAAAAACTGTTTTTT | CASSLIGHRNEKLFF
TRBJ2-1 | NA | NA | TRBV18 | TGTGCCAGCTCCACGGGAAACTACAATGAGCAGTTCTTC | CASSTGNYNEQFF
TRBJ2-7 | NA | NA | TRBV28 | TGTGCCAGCAGTTTTCTCGGGACCCTCCTTATCGAGCAGTACTTC | CASSFLGTLLIEQYF
TRBJ2-7 | NA | TRBD2 | TRBV7-2 | TGTGCCAGCAAACAACTAGCGGGAGGCTCCTACGAGCAGTACTTC | CASKQLAGGSYEQYF
TRBJ2-6 | NA | TRBD2 | TRBV5-4 | TGTGCCAGCAGAAAAGGACTAGCGGGAGATAGGTCTGGGGCCAACGTCCTGACTTTC | CASRKGLAGDRSGANVLTF
TRBJ1-5 | NA | TRBD1 | TRBV19 | TGTGCCAGTTCTTGGACAGGGGTTTTCACCAATCAGCCCCAGCATTTT | CASSWTGVFTNQPQHF
TRBJ2-4 | NA | NA | TRBV7-2 | TGTGCCAGCAGCTTGATGGTAGCCAAAAACATTCAGTACTTC | CASSLMVAKNIQYF
TRBJ2-2 | NA | NA | TRBV6-1 | TGTGCCAGCCTATATGGGCTCACCGGGGAGCTGTTTTTT | CASLYGLTGELFF
TRBJ2-1 | NA | NA | TRBV5-1 | TGCGCCAGCAGCTTGGAGCCCTCGGGGGATGAGCAGTTCTTC | CASSLEPSGDEQFF
TRBJ1-3 | few | NA | TRBV6-1 | TGTGCCAGCAACCGGGACAACTCTGGAAACACCATATATTTT | CASNRDNSGNTIYF
TRBJ2-7 | NA | TRBD1 | TRBV5-1 | TGCGCCAGCAGTAGGGACAGGCCCGGCGAGCAGTACTTC | CASSRDRPGEQYF
TRBJ1-2 | once | NA | TRBV6-6 | TGTGCCAGCAGTTATAAAGGGGATTACGGCTACACCTTC | CASSYKGDYGYTF
TRBJ2-1 | once | NA | TRBV5-4 | TGTGCCAGCAGCTTGGTCCACAGAGACTACAATGAGCAGTTCTTC | CASSLVHRDYNEQFF
TRBJ2-3 | NA | NA | TRBV7-9 | TGTGCCAGCAACCCGAGCGGTCCCCCCACAGATACGCAGTATTTT | CASNPSGPPTDTQYF
TRBJ2-5 | NA | TRBD2 | TRBV18 | TGTGCCAGCGCGGGGGTGGAGACCCAGTACTTC | CASAGVETQYF